This TCR beta chain was sequenced during a study of OX40 agonist ivuxolimab in advanced cancers. The germline V and J ends were trimmed by 0 bases and 9 bases, with 4 bases remaining between them. CDR1 and CDR2 (germline): SGHDT, YYEEEE. The CDR3 runs to 12 residues. TCRdb's table, derived via immunoSEQ multiplex PCR, lists solely in-frame clones and lacks some. The sample records 20,000 to 25,000 clones, less than 90% being singletons. The chain employs TRBV5-6 and TRBJ1-6; D is unresolved. The sequence was collected from an adult with an advanced solid tumor such as melanoma, head and neck, liver or kidney cancer. The input for sequencing was CD4+ or CD8+ T cells sorted from blood, taken in a trial of the OX40 agonist ivuxolimab. The CDR3 here is CASSLGRSPLHF. The DNA for the CDR3 is TGTGCCAGCAGCTTGGGACGTTCACCCCTCCACTTT.